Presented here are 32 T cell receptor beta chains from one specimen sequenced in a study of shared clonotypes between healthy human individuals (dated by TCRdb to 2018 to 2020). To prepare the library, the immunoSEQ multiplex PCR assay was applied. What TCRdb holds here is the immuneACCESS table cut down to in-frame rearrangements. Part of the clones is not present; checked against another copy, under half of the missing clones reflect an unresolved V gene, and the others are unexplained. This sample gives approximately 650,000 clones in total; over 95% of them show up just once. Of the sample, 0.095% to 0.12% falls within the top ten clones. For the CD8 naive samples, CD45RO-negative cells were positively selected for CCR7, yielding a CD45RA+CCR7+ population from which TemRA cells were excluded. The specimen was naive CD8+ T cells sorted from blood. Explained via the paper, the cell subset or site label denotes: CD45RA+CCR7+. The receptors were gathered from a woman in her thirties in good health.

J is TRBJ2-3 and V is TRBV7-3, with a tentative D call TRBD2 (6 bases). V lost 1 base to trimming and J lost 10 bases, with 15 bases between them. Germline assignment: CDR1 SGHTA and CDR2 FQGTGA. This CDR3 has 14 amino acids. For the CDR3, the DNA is TGTGCCAGCAGCTTAATGCGGGATTCCGCTCCGCAGTATTTT. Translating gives CASSLMRDSAPQYF.

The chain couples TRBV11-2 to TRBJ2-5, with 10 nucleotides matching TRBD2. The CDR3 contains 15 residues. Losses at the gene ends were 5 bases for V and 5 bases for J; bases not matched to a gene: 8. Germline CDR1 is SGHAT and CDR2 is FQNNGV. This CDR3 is CASSISGRAGETQYF. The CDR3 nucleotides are TGTGCCAGCAGCATCAGCGGGAGGGCAGGGGAGACCCAGTACTTC.

In DNA, the CDR3 is TGCGCCAGCAGCTTGGAGGTGACAGCTTACGAGCAGTACTTC. Its protein product is CASSLEVTAYEQYF. The chain recombines TRBV5-1 with TRBJ2-7, with a tentative D call TRBD1 (5 bases). From germline, CDR1 is SGHRS and CDR2 YFSETQ. The CDR3 runs 14 residues. V was trimmed by 0 bases and J by 4 bases, leaving 11 bases between them.

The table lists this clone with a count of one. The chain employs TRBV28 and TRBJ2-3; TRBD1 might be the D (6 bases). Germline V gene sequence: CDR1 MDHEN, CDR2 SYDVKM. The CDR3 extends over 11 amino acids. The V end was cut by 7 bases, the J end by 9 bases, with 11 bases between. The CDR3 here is CASTLQGTQYF. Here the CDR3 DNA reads TGTGCCAGCACCTTGCAGGGGACGCAGTATTTT.

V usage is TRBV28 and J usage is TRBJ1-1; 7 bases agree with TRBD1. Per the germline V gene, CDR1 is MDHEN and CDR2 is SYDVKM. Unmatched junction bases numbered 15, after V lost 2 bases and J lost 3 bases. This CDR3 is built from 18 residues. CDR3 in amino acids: CASSLPLGRQGLDTEAFF. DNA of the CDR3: TGTGCCAGCAGTTTACCCCTAGGGCGACAGGGTCTGGACACTGAAGCTTTCTTT.

The CDR3 region is CASSQELVYNEQFF. In nucleotides, the CDR3 is TGTGCCAGCAGCCAAGAACTGGTATACAATGAGCAGTTCTTC. The rearrangement joins TRBV4-2 to TRBJ2-1; D not certain. This CDR3 is built from 14 residues. Germline assignment: CDR1 LGHNA and CDR2 YNFKEQ. V was pared by 0 bases and J by 4 bases, with 7 bases between.

CDR3 amino acids: CASSQASPGVDPQFF. CDR3 sequence (DNA): TGTGCCAGCAGCCAAGCTAGCCCCGGCGTTGATCCGCAGTTCTTC. The rearrangement links TRBV14 to TRBJ2-1; D possibly corresponds to TRBD2 (5 bases). This CDR3 region has 15 residues. Germline V gives CDR1 SGHDN, CDR2 FVKESK. Between the trimmed V and J ends, which lost 1 base and 12 bases, there was a span of 19 bases.

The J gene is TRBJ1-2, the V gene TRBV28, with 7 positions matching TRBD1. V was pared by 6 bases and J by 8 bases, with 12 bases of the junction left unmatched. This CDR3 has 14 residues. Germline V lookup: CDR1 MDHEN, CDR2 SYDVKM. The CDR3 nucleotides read TGTGCCAGCAGATCTCCAGACAGGGTTAAAGGCTACACCTTC. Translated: CASRSPDRVKGYTF.

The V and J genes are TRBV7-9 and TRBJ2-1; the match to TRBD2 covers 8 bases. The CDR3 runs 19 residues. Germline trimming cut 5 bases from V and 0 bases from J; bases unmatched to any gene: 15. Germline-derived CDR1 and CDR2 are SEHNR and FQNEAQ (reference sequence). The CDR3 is CASSPPLAGSTSSYNEQFF. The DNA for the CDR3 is TGTGCCAGCAGCCCCCCTTTAGCGGGGTCTACGAGCTCCTACAATGAGCAGTTCTTC.

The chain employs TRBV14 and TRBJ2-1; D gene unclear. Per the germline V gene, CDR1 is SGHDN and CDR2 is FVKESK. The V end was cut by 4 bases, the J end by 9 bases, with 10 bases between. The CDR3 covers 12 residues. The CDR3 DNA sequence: TGTGCCAGCAGCCCTTGGTTGTCTGAGCAGTTCTTC. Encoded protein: CASSPWLSEQFF.

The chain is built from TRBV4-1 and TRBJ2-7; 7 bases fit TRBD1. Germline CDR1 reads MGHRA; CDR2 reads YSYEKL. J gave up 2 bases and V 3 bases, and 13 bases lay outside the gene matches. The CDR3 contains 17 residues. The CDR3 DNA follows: TGCGCCAGCAGCCAGGAAAATACAGGGGTGATGACCTACGAGCAGTACTTC. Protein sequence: CASSQENTGVMTYEQYF.

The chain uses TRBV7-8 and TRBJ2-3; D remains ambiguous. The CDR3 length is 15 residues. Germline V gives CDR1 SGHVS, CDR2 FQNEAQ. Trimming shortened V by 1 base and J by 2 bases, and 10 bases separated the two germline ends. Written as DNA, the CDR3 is TGTGCCAGCAGCTTAGAGGTTACCTTCACAGATACGCAGTATTTT. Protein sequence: CASSLEVTFTDTQYF.

CDR3 DNA: TGTGCCAGCAGTTCTGGGGGCGGTGGAGATACGCAGTATTTT. It yields the protein CASSSGGGGDTQYF. V and J are TRBV7-9 and TRBJ2-3, with D possibly TRBD1 on 6 matching bases. This CDR3 has 14 residues. Per the germline V gene, CDR1 is SEHNR and CDR2 is FQNEAQ (reference sequence). Trimming stripped 6 bases from V and 5 bases from J, with 15 bases between.

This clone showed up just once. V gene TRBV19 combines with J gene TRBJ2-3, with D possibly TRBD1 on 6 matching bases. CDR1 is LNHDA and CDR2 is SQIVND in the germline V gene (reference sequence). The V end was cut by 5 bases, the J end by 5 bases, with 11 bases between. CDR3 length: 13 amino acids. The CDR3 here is CASSEGQLDTQYF. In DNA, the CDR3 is TGTGCCAGTAGTGAGGGACAACTAGATACGCAGTATTTT.

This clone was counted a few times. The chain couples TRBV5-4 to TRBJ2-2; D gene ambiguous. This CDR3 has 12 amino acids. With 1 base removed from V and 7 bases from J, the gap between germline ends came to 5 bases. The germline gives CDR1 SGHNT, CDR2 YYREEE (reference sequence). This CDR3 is CASSLSVGELFF. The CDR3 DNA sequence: TGTGCCAGCAGCTTGAGTGTCGGGGAGCTGTTTTTT.

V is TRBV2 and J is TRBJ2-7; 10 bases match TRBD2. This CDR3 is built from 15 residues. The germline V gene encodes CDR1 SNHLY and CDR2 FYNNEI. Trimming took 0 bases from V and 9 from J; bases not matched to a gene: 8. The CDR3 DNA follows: TGTGCCAGCAGTGAAGCGGGGCTAGCGGGAGAGGCGCAGTACTTC. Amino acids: CASSEAGLAGEAQYF.

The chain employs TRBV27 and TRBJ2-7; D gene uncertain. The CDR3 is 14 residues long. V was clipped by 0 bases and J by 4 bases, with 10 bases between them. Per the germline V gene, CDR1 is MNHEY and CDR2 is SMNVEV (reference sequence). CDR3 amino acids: CASSLSSLGYEQYF. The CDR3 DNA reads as TGTGCCAGCAGTTTATCGAGCCTAGGTTACGAGCAGTACTTC.

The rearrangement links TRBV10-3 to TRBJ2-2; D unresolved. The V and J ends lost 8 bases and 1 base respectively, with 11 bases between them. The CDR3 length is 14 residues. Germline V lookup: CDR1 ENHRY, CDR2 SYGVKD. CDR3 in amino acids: CAIRRPGNTGELFF. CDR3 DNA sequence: TGTGCCATCCGCAGACCAGGGAACACCGGGGAGCTGTTTTTT.

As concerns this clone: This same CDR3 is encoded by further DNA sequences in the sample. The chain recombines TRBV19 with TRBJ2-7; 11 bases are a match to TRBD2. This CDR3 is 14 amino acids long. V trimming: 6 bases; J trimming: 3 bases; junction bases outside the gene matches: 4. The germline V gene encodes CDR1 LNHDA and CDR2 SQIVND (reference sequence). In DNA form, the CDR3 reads TGTGCCAGTAGCCTCGGACTAGCGGGCTACGAGCAGTACTTC. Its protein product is CASSLGLAGYEQYF.

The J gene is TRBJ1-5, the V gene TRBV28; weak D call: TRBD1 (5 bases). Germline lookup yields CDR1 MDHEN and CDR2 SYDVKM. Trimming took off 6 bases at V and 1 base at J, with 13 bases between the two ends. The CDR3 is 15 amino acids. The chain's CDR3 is CASSLGTFSNQPQHF. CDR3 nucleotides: TGTGCCAGCAGCCTGGGGACGTTCAGCAATCAGCCCCAGCATTTT.

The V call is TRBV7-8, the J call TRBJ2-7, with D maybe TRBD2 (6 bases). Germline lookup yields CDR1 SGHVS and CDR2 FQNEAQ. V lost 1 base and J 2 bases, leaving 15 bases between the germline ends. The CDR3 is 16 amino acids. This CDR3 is CASSLGGGGLAYEQYF. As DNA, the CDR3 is TGTGCCAGCAGCTTAGGGGGAGGTGGGCTAGCCTACGAGCAGTACTTC.

The DNA for the CDR3 is TGTGCCATTCGACCAGCGGGAGGGTTCTACGAGCAGTACTTC. It translates to CAIRPAGGFYEQYF. The chain carries TRBV10-3 and TRBJ2-7, with 10 bases aligning to TRBD2. CDR3 length: 14 residues. Trimming cost V 9 bases and J 3 bases; bases outside gene matches: 8. The germline V gene encodes CDR1 ENHRY and CDR2 SYGVKD.

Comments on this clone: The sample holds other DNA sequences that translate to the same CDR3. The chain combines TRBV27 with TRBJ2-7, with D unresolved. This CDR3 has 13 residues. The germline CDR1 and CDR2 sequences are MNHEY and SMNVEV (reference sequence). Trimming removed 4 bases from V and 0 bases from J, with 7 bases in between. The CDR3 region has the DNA TGTGCCAGCAGTTACGGCCTCTCCTACGAGCAGTACTTC. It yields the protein CASSYGLSYEQYF.

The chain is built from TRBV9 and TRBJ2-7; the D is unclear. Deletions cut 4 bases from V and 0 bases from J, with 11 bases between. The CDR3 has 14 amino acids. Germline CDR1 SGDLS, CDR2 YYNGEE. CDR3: CASSTAPGSYEQYF. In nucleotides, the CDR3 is TGTGCCAGCAGCACCGCCCCGGGCTCCTACGAGCAGTACTTC.

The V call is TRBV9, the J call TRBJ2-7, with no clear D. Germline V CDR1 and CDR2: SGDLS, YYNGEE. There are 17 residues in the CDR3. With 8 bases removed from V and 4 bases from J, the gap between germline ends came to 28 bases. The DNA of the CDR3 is TGTGCCAGGATAGGCGAACTCGTCAAACCGGATCTGTACGAGCAGTACTTC. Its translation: CARIGELVKPDLYEQYF.

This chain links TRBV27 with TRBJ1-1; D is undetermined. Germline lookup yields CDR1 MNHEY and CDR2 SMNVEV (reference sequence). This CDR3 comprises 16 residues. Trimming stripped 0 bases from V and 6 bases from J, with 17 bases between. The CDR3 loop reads CASSLSRGKGVAEAFF. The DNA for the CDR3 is TGTGCCAGCAGTTTATCACGGGGTAAGGGTGTGGCTGAAGCTTTCTTT.

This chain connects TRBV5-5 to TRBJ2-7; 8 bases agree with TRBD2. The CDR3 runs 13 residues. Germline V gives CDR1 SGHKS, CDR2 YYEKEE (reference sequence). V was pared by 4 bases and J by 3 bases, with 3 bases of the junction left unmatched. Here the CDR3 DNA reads TGTGCCAGCAGCCTGACTAGCGTCTACGAGCAGTACTTC. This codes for CASSLTSVYEQYF.

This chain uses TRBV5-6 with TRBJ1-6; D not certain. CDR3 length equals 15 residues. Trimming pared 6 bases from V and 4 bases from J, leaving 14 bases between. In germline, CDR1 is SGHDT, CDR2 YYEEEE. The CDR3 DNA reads TGTGCCAGCACCCTCCGGGCAGCTTATAATTCACCCCTCCACTTT. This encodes CASTLRAAYNSPLHF.

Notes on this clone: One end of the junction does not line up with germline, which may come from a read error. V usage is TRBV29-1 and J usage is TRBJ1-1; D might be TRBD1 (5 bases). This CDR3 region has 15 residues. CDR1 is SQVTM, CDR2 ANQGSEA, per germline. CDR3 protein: CSVRDGGPAPPEDLF. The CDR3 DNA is TGCAGCGTACGGGACGGCGGACCCGCTCCCCCCGAGGATCTCTTT.

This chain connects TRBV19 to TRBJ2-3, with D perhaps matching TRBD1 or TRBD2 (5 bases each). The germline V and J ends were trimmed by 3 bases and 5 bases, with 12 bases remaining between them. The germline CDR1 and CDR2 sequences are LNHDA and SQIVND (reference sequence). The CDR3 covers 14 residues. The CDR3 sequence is CASSIRDGGDTQYF. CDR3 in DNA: TGTGCCAGTAGTATTCGGGACGGAGGAGATACGCAGTATTTT.

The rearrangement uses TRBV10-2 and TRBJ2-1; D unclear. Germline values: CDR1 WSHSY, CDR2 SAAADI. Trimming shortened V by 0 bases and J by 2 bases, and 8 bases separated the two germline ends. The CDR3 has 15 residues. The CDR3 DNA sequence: TGCGCCAGCAGTGAGTCTGTAGAAGCCTACAATGAGCAGTTCTTC. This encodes CASSESVEAYNEQFF.

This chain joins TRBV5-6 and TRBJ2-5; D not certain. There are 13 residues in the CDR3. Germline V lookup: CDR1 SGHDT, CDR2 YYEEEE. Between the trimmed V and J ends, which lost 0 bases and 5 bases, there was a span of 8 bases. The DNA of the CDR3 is TGTGCCAGCAGCTTGGACAGTGGCGAGACCCAGTACTTC. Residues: CASSLDSGETQYF.